This T cell receptor (beta chain) was sequenced for a study of T-cell reconstitution after alpha-beta-depleted transplantation in children. This clonotype was seen only a few times. Unique molecular identifiers were incorporated into the prepared TCRbeta library. TCRdb independently ran MiXCR on the PCR reads; one entry per CDR3 protein. The sample includes hundreds of thousands of distinct CDR3 sequences, about 18% seen only once; the top ten take 3.3%. Per the germline V gene, CDR1 is SGHRS and CDR2 is YFSETQ. V lost 7 bases to trimming and J lost 3 bases; unmatched junction nucleotides: 12. There are 16 residues in the CDR3.

This specimen consisted of PBMCs from the stem cell graft donor, obtained from the stem cell graft. The sequence was obtained from a human donor who donated a stem cell graft to a child with acute lymphoblastic leukemia. This chain links TRBV5-1 with TRBJ2-1, with TRBD1 identical over 8 bases. The CDR3: CASRSETGADYNEQFF. DNA for the CDR3: TGCGCCAGCCGTTCCGAGACAGGGGCTGACTACAATGAGCAGTTCTTC.